The T cell receptor beta chain under discussion was sequenced for a study of blood T cells in healthy people across ages. Broader study findings: Total diversity from one million sequenced T cells was likely underestimated.

Sample-barcoded 5' priming and a J-beta primer mix drove a second PCR of roughly 6 to 12 cycles. TCRdb ran MiXCR on the 5' RACE reads and lists one entry per CDR3 protein. This table has around 780,000 distinct CDR3 sequences, about a quarter appearing once. The table lists this clonotype with a few counts. Its antigen is still unknown. The CDR3 has 14 amino acids. V was pared by 3 bases and J by 0 bases, with 6 bases between. CDR1 MNHEY and CDR2 SMNVEV come from the germline V gene (reference sequence). These same records also appear under a second study, on T cells of mothers and their children. As reported in that work: Maternal samples each gave over 8.5 million TCR beta CDR3 reads, and child samples around 3.2 million each.

This receptor was obtained from a boy under 18 in good health. The chain couples TRBV27 to TRBJ1-3, with no clear D. The sequenced material came from blood. Here the CDR3 reads CASSFKGSGNTIYF. CDR3 nucleotide sequence: TGTGCCAGCAGTTTTAAGGGCTCTGGAAACACCATATATTTT.